A single sample is the source of the 32 T cell receptor beta chains below, sequenced in a study of T-cell reconstitution after alpha-beta-depleted transplantation in children. Preparation of the TCRbeta library used unique molecular identifiers. TCRdb processed the PCR reads anew with MiXCR; each CDR3 protein has one entry. The sample records 300,000 to 400,000 distinct CDR3 sequences, around 15% being singletons. Specimen: PBMCs, mostly from graft donor cells, collected 360 days after TCRalphabeta/CD19-depleted stem cell transplant. All receptors derive from a male patient aged 2 to 9 who had a stem cell transplant for acute lymphoblastic leukemia, so the T cells may come from the graft donor.

The genes are TRBV7-8 and TRBJ2-3; 7 nucleotides align to TRBD2. The CDR3 loop spans 14 amino acids. The germline gives CDR1 SGHVS, CDR2 FQNEAQ. V was clipped by 5 bases and J by 6 bases; unmatched bases: 8. The CDR3 DNA follows: TGTGCCAGCAGCCGCAGCGGGAACGGCGATACGCAGTATTTT. Encoded protein: CASSRSGNGDTQYF.

The chain employs TRBV27 and TRBJ2-1, with TRBD2 matching over 9 bases. The CDR3 runs to 16 residues. V lost 3 bases to trimming and J lost 4 bases; unmatched junction nucleotides: 7. The germline gives CDR1 MNHEY, CDR2 SMNVEV (reference sequence). DNA for the CDR3: TGTGCCAGCAGTTTTCGGGTAGCGGGAGAGTACAATGAGCAGTTCTTC. This sequence encodes CASSFRVAGEYNEQFF.

The genes are TRBV6-5 and TRBJ2-7; D unclear. The CDR3 spans 15 residues. Germline V gives CDR1 MNHEY, CDR2 SVGAGI. V lost 6 bases and J 4 bases, leaving 19 bases between the germline ends. CDR3 amino acids: CASRARVNLQYEQYF. The CDR3 DNA is TGTGCCAGCAGGGCTAGGGTAAACCTACAGTACGAGCAGTACTTC.

This chain uses TRBV4-3 with TRBJ2-2; 11 nucleotides match TRBD2. CDR1 is LGHNA, CDR2 YSLEER, per germline. This CDR3 has 16 residues. Trimming took 5 bases from V and 3 from J; bases not matched to a gene: 5. The CDR3 reads CASSGPGLADTGELFF. In DNA, the CDR3 is TGCGCCAGCAGCGGCCCGGGACTAGCGGACACCGGGGAGCTGTTTTTT.

This clonotype was recorded once. The CDR3 loop reads CSASWTVEAFF. The CDR3 region has the DNA TGCAGTGCTAGCTGGACAGTTGAAGCTTTCTTT. The genes are TRBV20-1 and TRBJ1-1; possibly TRBD1 for D (6 bases). The germline V gene has CDR1 DFQATT and CDR2 SNEGSKA (reference sequence). The germline V and J ends were trimmed by 3 bases and 7 bases, with 9 bases remaining between them. The CDR3 consists of 11 residues.

This clonotype turned up a few times. J is TRBJ2-3 and V is TRBV28, with 9 positions matching TRBD2. Germline V gives CDR1 MDHEN, CDR2 SYDVKM. The CDR3 sequence is 16 residues long. V dropped 5 bases and J dropped 4; count of bases not matched to a gene: 10. The CDR3 DNA follows: TGTGCCAGCAGTGCCAGTAGCGGGAGTTGGGCAGATACGCAGTATTTT. This sequence encodes CASSASSGSWADTQYF.

The chain carries TRBV20-1 and TRBJ2-1; TRBD2 matches at 8 bases. The CDR3 consists of 15 residues. Germline trimming cut 3 bases from V and 4 bases from J; bases unmatched to any gene: 8. CDR1 and CDR2 from the germline V gene are DFQATT and SNEGSKA (reference sequence). The DNA of the CDR3 is TGCAGTGCTAGGCTCAGCGGGAGTCAATACAATGAGCAGTTCTTC. Translating it yields CSARLSGSQYNEQFF.

In this sample, this clonotype turned up many times. This chain uses TRBV5-1 with TRBJ2-1, with TRBD2 as a possible D gene (6 bases). CDR3 size: 18 residues. CDR1 and CDR2 (germline): SGHRS, YFSETQ. Trimming removed 0 bases at V and 7 bases at J, with 23 bases between. CDR3 amino acids: CASSLVPQTGVGLNEQFF. The CDR3 DNA is TGCGCCAGCAGCTTGGTCCCCCAAACGGGAGTAGGACTTAATGAGCAGTTCTTC.

This clonotype was found a few times. V and J are TRBV29-1 and TRBJ2-1, with D possibly matching TRBD2 (6 bases). Trimming removed 3 bases from V and 1 base from J, with 10 bases in between. The length of the CDR3 is 14 residues. The germline V gene encodes CDR1 SQVTM and CDR2 ANQGSEA. The CDR3 loop reads CSVEGGKSYNEQFF. The CDR3, as DNA: TGCAGCGTTGAGGGGGGTAAGTCCTACAATGAGCAGTTCTTC.

The sample holds a few counts of this clonotype. V is TRBV6-1 and J is TRBJ2-3, with D possibly called TRBD1 or TRBD2 (5 bases each). Trimming cost V 6 bases and J 0 bases, with 16 bases left between them. Germline assignment: CDR1 MNHNS and CDR2 SASEGT. CDR3 size: 16 residues. The CDR3 spells CASSARGADSTDTQYF. In DNA form, the CDR3 reads TGTGCCAGCAGCGCCCGAGGGGCGGATAGCACAGATACGCAGTATTTT.

This clonotype came up a few times. The chain combines TRBV20-1 with TRBJ1-2, with 8 positions matching TRBD1. The trim removed 5 bases at V and 4 bases at J, leaving 15 bases unmatched. Looked up from germline, CDR1 is DFQATT and CDR2 is SNEGSKA (reference sequence). CDR3 length: 16 amino acids. The CDR3 sequence: CSAVTGEASWRYGYTF. The CDR3 region has the DNA TGCAGTGCTGTGACAGGGGAGGCATCATGGCGCTATGGCTACACCTTC.

This clonotype was detected a few times. The CDR3 sequence: CAWSPGTGVSGEKLFF. For the CDR3, the DNA is TGTGCCTGGAGTCCGGGGACAGGGGTTTCGGGTGAAAAACTGTTTTTT. The chain is built from TRBV30 and TRBJ1-4, with 10 positions matching TRBD1. CDR1 is GTSNPN and CDR2 is SVGIG in the germline V gene (reference sequence). Trimming removed 2 bases from V and 7 bases from J; junction bases left unmatched: 10. This CDR3 region has 16 residues.

A few counts support this clonotype. The chain carries TRBV18 and TRBJ2-5; no clear D gene. V shed 3 bases and J shed 1 base, with 9 bases lying between them. Germline V lookup: CDR1 KGHSH, CDR2 LQKENI. The CDR3 consists of 14 residues. The CDR3 DNA follows: TGTGCCAGCTCACCCACCTCCATCCAAGAGACCCAGTACTTC. Amino acid sequence: CASSPTSIQETQYF. Supplemented by reference TRBV18 and TRBJ2-5, the full variable domain reads NAGVMQNPRHLVRRRGQEARLRCSPMKGHSHVYWYRQLPEEGLKFMVYLQKENIIDESGMPKERFSAEFPKEGPSILRIQQVVRGDSAAYFCASSPTSIQETQYFGPGTRLLVL.

This clonotype was counted a few times. The V call is TRBV28, the J call TRBJ1-4; 8 bases map to TRBD1. Germline loops: CDR1 MDHEN, CDR2 SYDVKM. The V and J ends lost 4 bases and 7 bases, in that order; junction bases with no gene match: 8. The CDR3 sequence is 15 residues long. Written as DNA, the CDR3 is TGTGCCAGCAGTTCTGACAGGGGAAGGGGTGAAAAACTGTTTTTT. It translates to CASSSDRGRGEKLFF.

This clonotype is a singleton in its sample. An end of the junction differs from the germline gene, which may be a read error. The rearrangement joins TRBV12-3 or TRBV12-4 to TRBJ2-3; a weak D match, TRBD1 (5 bases). The CDR3 is made up of 13 amino acids. The CDR3 bases are TGTGGCAGCAGGGTCGGAGGCACAGATACGCAGTATTTT. It specifies CGSRVGGTDTQYF.

This clonotype was observed a few times. The rearrangement links TRBV28 to TRBJ1-5; D call uncertain. Germline V gene data show CDR1 as MDHEN and CDR2 as SYDVKM. Trimming cost V 2 bases and J 1 base, with 6 bases left between them. This CDR3 region has 14 residues. The chain's CDR3 is CASSLHRSNQPQHF. The CDR3 DNA is TGTGCCAGCAGTTTACATAGGAGCAATCAGCCCCAGCATTTT.

In this sample, this clonotype turned up a few times. CDR3 DNA sequence: TGTGCCAGCAGTATGAGAGGTTCGGTTCAGTACTTC. Amino acids: CASSMRGSVQYF. V gene TRBV12-3 or TRBV12-4 combines with J gene TRBJ2-4; D unresolved. CDR3 length: 12 residues. V lost 5 bases and J 11 bases, leaving 13 bases between the germline ends.

The chain joins TRBV6-2 or TRBV6-3 to TRBJ2-7; 10 bases agree with TRBD2. Germline values: CDR1 MNHEY, CDR2 SVGEGT. With 5 bases clipped from V and 4 bases from J, the junction kept 14 bases outside the gene matches. The CDR3 spans 17 residues. CDR3 coding DNA: TGTGCCAGCAGTATTCGGACTAGCGGACTCCCTAGGTACGAGCAGTACTTC. Encoded protein: CASSIRTSGLPRYEQYF.

The chain couples TRBV12-3 or TRBV12-4 to TRBJ2-7; D is unclear. V gave up 6 bases and J gave up 2 bases, with 11 bases separating them. The CDR3 length is 13 residues. The chain's CDR3 is CASSLTPPYEQYF. Here the CDR3 DNA reads TGTGCCAGCAGCCTTACCCCTCCCTACGAGCAGTACTTC.

The chain carries TRBV27 and TRBJ1-1, with D maybe TRBD1 (5 bases). The CDR3 spans 14 residues. Deletions cut 7 bases from V and 0 bases from J, with 12 bases between. Germline CDR1 MNHEY, CDR2 SMNVEV (reference sequence). This chain's CDR3 is CASTSGLLNTEAFF. The CDR3 DNA is TGTGCCAGCACTTCGGGACTCCTGAACACTGAAGCTTTCTTT.

This chain uses TRBV4-1 with TRBJ1-3, with D unclear. This CDR3 is built from 18 residues. Per germline, CDR1 MGHRA and CDR2 YSYEKL. Trimming pared 0 bases from V and 4 bases from J, leaving 19 bases between. The CDR3 DNA reads as TGCGCCAGCAGCCAAGAAAGGACCGGATCCGCGAGGGGAAACACCATATATTTT. Amino acids: CASSQERTGSARGNTIYF.

The chain employs TRBV5-4 and TRBJ2-3; D is perhaps TRBD2 (5 bases). This CDR3 region has 15 residues. V was clipped by 4 bases and J by 2 bases, with 14 bases between them. Per germline, CDR1 SGHNT and CDR2 YYREEE (reference sequence). The CDR3 DNA reads TGTGCCAGCAGCCCTAGCTCTGCTACCACAGATACGCAGTATTTT. Translation gives CASSPSSATTDTQYF. The entire variable domain, with the rest obtained from reference TRBV5-4 and TRBJ2-3, is as follows: ETGVTQSPTHLIKTRGQQVTLRCSSQSGHNTVSWYQQALGQGPQFIFQYYREEENGRGNFPPRFSGLQFPNYSSELNVNALELDDSALYLCASSPSSATTDTQYFGPGTRLTVL.

The chain has TRBV12-3 or TRBV12-4 and TRBJ2-1, with D perhaps matching TRBD1 (6 bases). The CDR3 is 17 residues long. V was trimmed by 6 bases and J by 2 bases, leaving 20 bases between them. The CDR3 nucleotides are TGTGCCAGCAGCTTCGGCGCGTCGGGACACGCCTACAATGAGCAGTTCTTC. This codes for CASSFGASGHAYNEQFF.

The chain combines TRBV4-3 with TRBJ2-1; weak D call: TRBD2 (6 bases). Per germline, CDR1 LGHNA and CDR2 YSLEER. V lost 4 bases and J lost 3, with 16 bases in between. The CDR3 has 16 amino acids. The CDR3 sequence: CASSLLRRAYYNEQFF. In nucleotides, the CDR3 is TGCGCCAGCAGCCTCCTTAGGAGGGCCTACTACAATGAGCAGTTCTTC.

This clonotype was seen more than once but under ten times. The V call is TRBV29-1, the J call TRBJ2-2, with D possibly TRBD2 on 6 matching bases. The CDR3 is 14 amino acids. Trimming cost V 4 bases and J 3 bases, with 12 bases left between them. Germline CDR1 and CDR2: SQVTM and ANQGSEA. CDR3 in amino acids: CSVVREWDTGELFF. CDR3 bases: TGCAGCGTTGTTCGGGAGTGGGACACCGGGGAGCTGTTTTTT.

This clonotype was detected a few times. The V call is TRBV20-1, the J call TRBJ2-1; TRBD2 matches 7 bases. Germline CDR1 is DFQATT and CDR2 is SNEGSKA (reference sequence). CDR3 size: 16 residues. Trimming removed 0 bases from V and 9 bases from J; junction bases left unmatched: 14. Written as DNA, the CDR3 is TGCAGTGCTAGAGATCGGATGGCGGGAGAGAGTAGTGAGCAGTTCTTC. Protein product: CSARDRMAGESSEQFF.

The gene calls are TRBV7-3 and TRBJ2-2; D not resolved. Trimming took off 5 bases at V and 0 bases at J, with 10 bases between the two ends. The CDR3 covers 15 residues. Germline V gives CDR1 SGHTA, CDR2 FQGTGA. CDR3 in DNA: TGTGCCAGCAGCCAGGATAAAACGAACACCGGGGAGCTGTTTTTT. Protein: CASSQDKTNTGELFF.

The V gene is TRBV11-2, the J gene TRBJ2-1; 11 bases match TRBD2. The CDR3 consists of 18 residues. V gave up 1 base and J gave up 6 bases; unmatched junction bases: 11. The germline CDR1 and CDR2 sequences are SGHAT and FQNNGV. This chain's CDR3 is CASSLVTGHSGRVNEQFF. The CDR3 nucleotides read TGTGCCAGCAGCTTAGTCACCGGGCATAGCGGGAGGGTCAATGAGCAGTTCTTC.

This clonotype was recorded a few times. The V and J genes are TRBV12-3 or TRBV12-4 and TRBJ2-1; tentative D call: TRBD2 (5 bases). There are 12 residues in the CDR3. V dropped 6 bases and J dropped 8 bases, with 11 bases sitting between them. Written as DNA, the CDR3 is TGTGCCAGCAGCGAGCGGTTTGATGAGCAGTTCTTC. This codes for CASSERFDEQFF.

V usage is TRBV15 and J usage is TRBJ2-1, with TRBD2 matching 11 bases. V lost 0 bases to trimming and J lost 7 bases; unmatched junction nucleotides: 5. The CDR3 contains 16 residues. Germline V gives CDR1 LNHNV, CDR2 YYDKDF (reference sequence). CDR3 loop: CATSRDLGLADNEQFF. DNA for the CDR3: TGTGCCACCAGCAGAGATTTGGGACTAGCGGATAATGAGCAGTTCTTC.

This clonotype occurred a few times. This chain links TRBV5-1 with TRBJ2-3; TRBD1 is a possible D gene (6 bases). This CDR3 is built from 17 residues. Trimming left V 0 bases short and J 0 bases short, with 14 bases between. Germline CDR1 and CDR2: SGHRS and YFSETQ. The CDR3 bases are TGCGCCAGCAGCTTGGGGGCGACAGGTTTGAGCACAGATACGCAGTATTTT. Its translation: CASSLGATGLSTDTQYF.

This clonotype was seen at least ten times. The V call is TRBV5-1, the J call TRBJ2-3; D remains ambiguous. The CDR3 length is 15 residues. Germline V gene sequence: CDR1 SGHRS, CDR2 YFSETQ. V gave up 0 bases and J gave up 0 bases, with 8 bases separating them. CDR3 loop: CASSLVGGSTDTQYF. The CDR3 nucleotides read TGCGCCAGCAGCTTGGTAGGCGGAAGCACAGATACGCAGTATTTT.